This TCR beta chain stems from a study of a mutant IDH1 vaccine in newly diagnosed glioma. The overall study: A roughly 62% male, 37.5% female split and a mean age of about 40 years characterized treated patients. Radiotherapy, temozolomide, or both had been given previously, and both were given to most. Notes on the study in general: The occurrence of vaccine-induced immune responses was seen in 80% to 95% of patients.

Concerning this clone: Its antigen is as yet unknown.

The time point: baseline, week 1 (first vaccination visit). The treatment denotes: pre-vaccination baseline after standard-of-care therapy. Astrocytomas found in donors were new, WHO grade 3 or 4, IDH1-mutant and ATRX-lost. The data were produced by immunoSEQ multiplex PCR, yet TCRdb's version contains in-frame clones alone and is incomplete. The sample has about 59,000 clones, 91% seen once. The CDR3 is 14 residues long. Germline CDR1 is SGHRS and CDR2 is YFSETQ. V was cut by 4 bases and J by 3 bases, with 10 bases left in between. The gene calls are TRBV5-1 and TRBJ2-2, with D hard to call. The sequencing here drew on PBMCs, taken from a glioma patient treated with radiotherapy, temozolomide or both. The TCR was taken from a man aged 45-65 years with glioma. CDR3: CASSLDPHTGELFF. CDR3 bases: TGCGCCAGCAGCCTGGACCCCCACACCGGGGAGCTGTTTTTT. The complete variable domain, with remaining parts taken from reference TRBV5-1 and TRBJ2-2, reads KAGVTQTPRYLIKTRGQQVTLSCSPISGHRSVSWYQQTPGQGLQFLFEYFSETQRNKGNFPGRFSGRQFSNSRSEMNVSTLELGDSALYLCASSLDPHTGELFFGEGSRLTVL.